This T cell receptor (beta chain) appears in the sequencing data of a study of OX40 agonist ivuxolimab in advanced cancers. For the study at large: The drug used for patients, ivuxolimab, was an agonistic anti-OX40 (CD134) antibody.

Sequencing used immunoSEQ multiplex PCR; TCRdb keeps in-frame clones, though not all of them. The sample records tens of thousands of clones, around 81% being singletons. People who had autoimmune disease history or systemic immunosuppression were excluded. The germline V gene has CDR1 MGHRA and CDR2 YSYEKL. Trimming took off 1 base at V and 6 bases at J, with 10 bases between the two ends. The CDR3 consists of 13 residues. This sequence originates from an adult with an advanced solid tumor such as melanoma, head and neck, liver or kidney cancer. The genes are TRBV4-1 and TRBJ2-7; D might be TRBD2 (7 bases). The sequences come from CD4+ or CD8+ T cells sorted from blood, collected in a trial of the OX40 agonist ivuxolimab. CDR3 loop: CASSQVAGAEQYV. The CDR3 DNA reads TGCGCCAGCAGCCAAGTGGCGGGGGCCGAGCAGTACGTC.